This note documents a single TCR beta chain sequence. Its antigen is as yet unknown. This entry comes from a study of blood T cells in healthy people across ages. The germline CDR1 and CDR2 sequences are MNHEY and SVGEGT. CDR3 length equals 14 residues. V gave up 4 bases and J gave up 6 bases, with 13 bases separating them. General study results and limits: Compared with aged donors, long-lived donors showed fewer expanded clones, suggesting selection.

A sample-barcoded 5' primer and a J-beta primer mix were used in a second PCR of roughly 7 to 11 cycles. TCRdb reprocessed the 5' RACE reads via MiXCR and lists one record per CDR3 protein. The sample lists 1.5 million to 1.9 million distinct CDR3 sequences, about 45% seen once, with around 4% in the top ten. The material sequenced was blood. The chain couples TRBV6-2 or TRBV6-3 to TRBJ2-1, with D perhaps given as TRBD1 or TRBD2 (5 bases each). The TCR sequence derives from a woman younger than 30 in good health. The CDR3, as DNA: TGTGCCAGCAGTTTTAGGGACCTTGTCAATGAGCAGTTCTTC. Protein sequence: CASSFRDLVNEQFF.